A selection of T cell receptor beta chains follows, all from one sample in a study of a mutant IDH1 vaccine in newly diagnosed glioma. Method: immunoSEQ multiplex PCR; TCRdb's copy keeps in-frame clones and lacks some. The table shows approximately 31,000 clones, with around 81% occurring only once. Their cognate antigens are unknown. The sequencing here drew on PBMCs, taken from a glioma patient whose treatment included an IDH1 peptide vaccine. The receptors originated from a man aged 30-40 years with glioma. Both conserved end residues are part of each CDR3. The D gene is left open where the match is weak. Some rows have no size entry. The others give once, few or many, or a class for an expanded clone.

D gene	V gene	clone size	J gene	CDR3 DNA	CDR3 protein
.	TRBV21-1	once	TRBJ1-5	TGTGCCAGCAGCAAAGCCCCAGGCGACGGCGAAAGGCAGCCCCAGCATTTT	CASSKAPGDGERQPQHF
TRBD2	TRBV4-2	.	TRBJ2-3	TGTGCCAGCAGCCAAGACTCTAGCGGGGGTGGGACAGATACGCAGTATTTT	CASSQDSSGGGTDTQYF
.	TRBV18	.	TRBJ2-3	TGTGCCAGCTCATCACCTACAGGGGATACGCAGTATTTT	CASSSPTGDTQYF
.	TRBV28	.	TRBJ2-5	TGTGCCAGCACCTTGGGGGTTGTGGAGACCCAGTACTTC	CASTLGVVETQYF
.	TRBV5-8	.	TRBJ1-5	TGTGCCAGCAGCTTGTTAGGGACGAGGTATAGCAATCAGCCCCAGCATTTT	CASSLLGTRYSNQPQHF
TRBD2	TRBV5-1	.	TRBJ2-3	TGCGCCAGCAGCGAGGGTGCGGGAGCCCATGGGGATACGCAGTATTTT	CASSEGAGAHGDTQYF
.	TRBV4-1	.	TRBJ1-2	TGCGCCAGCAGCCAAGTTGGCGTAGGTGGCTACACCTTC	CASSQVGVGGYTF
.	TRBV30	few	TRBJ1-2	TGTGCCTGGAGTGTGAAGGGATCGAATGGCTACACCTTC	CAWSVKGSNGYTF
.	TRBV28	.	TRBJ2-7	TGTGCCAGCAGGACAGCATTGGGCCACGAGCAGTACTTC	CASRTALGHEQYF
TRBD1	TRBV5-1	.	TRBJ1-2	TGCGCCAGCAGACTAGTTGCCGGGACAGGGTTTAACTATGGCTACACCTTC	CASRLVAGTGFNYGYTF
.	TRBV7-2	.	TRBJ2-7	TGTGCCAGCAGCTTAGCGTTGGGTTCCCACGAGCAGTACTTC	CASSLALGSHEQYF
TRBD2	TRBV19	.	TRBJ2-2	TGTGCCAGTAGTATCTCTCTACTAGCGGCAACGAACACCGGGGAGCTGTTTTTT	CASSISLLAATNTGELFF
TRBD1	TRBV6-5	.	TRBJ1-1	TGTGCCAGCAGTCCTACAGGGGGCTTAACAGCTTTCTTT	CASSPTGGLTAFF
.	TRBV4-3	.	TRBJ1-2	TGCGCCAGCAGCCAAGACCCCAGGGTGGGTGGCTACACCTTC	CASSQDPRVGGYTF
TRBD1	TRBV25-1	once	TRBJ1-5	TGTGCCAGCAGACACGGACAGGGACGGCAGCCCCAGCATTTT	CASRHGQGRQPQHF
TRBD2	TRBV4-1	.	TRBJ2-7	TGCGCCAGCAGCCAAGATATGGCCCTAGCGGGAGGCGCCAGCTCCTACGAGCAGTACTTC	CASSQDMALAGGASSYEQYF
.	TRBV2	.	TRBJ1-2	TGTGCCAGCACCAACTTCCGCGGGGGCTCCAACTATGGCTACACCTTC	CASTNFRGGSNYGYTF
.	TRBV4-1	.	TRBJ1-1	TGCGCCAGCAGCCAAGACACAAGATTGAACACTGAAGCTTTCTTT	CASSQDTRLNTEAFF
.	TRBV5-1	.	TRBJ1-4	TGCGCCAGCAGCTTGGTGGCAGGGGAAGGCGAAAAACTGTTTTTT	CASSLVAGEGEKLFF
.	TRBV30	.	TRBJ2-2	TGTGCCTGGAGATCAAGACGGAACACCGGGGAGCTGTTTTTT	CAWRSRRNTGELFF
.	TRBV27	.	TRBJ2-1	TGTGCCAGCATGTTCTTACAGGGCAATGAGCAGTTCTTC	CASMFLQGNEQFF
TRBD1	TRBV5-1	.	TRBJ1-1	TGCGCCAGCAGCTCTTTGACAGGGCAGATCGAGGAAGCTTTCTTT	CASSSLTGQIEEAFF
.	TRBV5-1	.	TRBJ2-2	TGCGCCCGCGGATTGAACACCGGGGAGCTGTTTTTT	CARGLNTGELFF
.	TRBV6-1	.	TRBJ2-7	TGTGCCAGCGAGGCAGGGGTATTCTACGAGCAGTACTTC	CASEAGVFYEQYF
TRBD2	TRBV9	.	TRBJ2-2	TGTGCCAGCAGCGTAATGCGAGGGACTAGCGGGGGGGAGGGTTCGCGGACCGGGGAGCTGTTTTTT	CASSVMRGTSGGEGSRTGELFF
TRBD1	TRBV5-1	.	TRBJ2-5	TGCGCCAGCAGCCTCCGGGACAGGAGCCAAGAGACCCAGTACTTC	CASSLRDRSQETQYF
.	TRBV4-1	.	TRBJ1-5	TGCGCCAGCAGCCAAGATACAGGAGCATTACAGCCCCAGCATTTT	CASSQDTGALQPQHF
.	TRBV5-6	.	TRBJ1-1	TGTGCCAGCAGCTTGGGTAACAGGGCCCCTTTTGGCACTGAAGCTTTCTTT	CASSLGNRAPFGTEAFF
.	TRBV5-3	few	TRBJ1-2	TGTGCCAGAAGCTTAGCTACAGGGTGGTATGGCTACACCTTC	CARSLATGWYGYTF
TRBD2	TRBV2	.	TRBJ2-7	TGTGCCAGCAGTGGACTAGCAAGCCTCTACGAGCAGTACTTC	CASSGLASLYEQYF
.	TRBV6-5	.	TRBJ2-1	TGTGCCAGCCAATCGTCAGGTTGGAGTGAGCAGTTCTTC	CASQSSGWSEQFF
TRBD1	TRBV4-2	.	TRBJ1-2	TGTGCCAGCAGCCAAGATTCACAGGCAGGGGGCTATGGCTACACCTTC	CASSQDSQAGGYGYTF
TRBD1	TRBV2	few	TRBJ1-1	TGTGCCAGGACAGGGATCGGGAACACTGAAGCTTTCTTT	CARTGIGNTEAFF
.	TRBV5-1	.	TRBJ2-3	TGCGCCAGCAGCTTGGTTGGGGTCACAGATACGCAGTATTTT	CASSLVGVTDTQYF
TRBD1	TRBV5-1	.	TRBJ1-2	TGCGCCAGCAGCTTGGCAGGGGGCGCCGGCGGCTACACCTTC	CASSLAGGAGGYTF
.	TRBV5-1	.	TRBJ1-5	TGCGCCAGCAGCTTGGATCCGGGTAGCAATCAGCCCCAGCATTTT	CASSLDPGSNQPQHF
.	TRBV15	.	TRBJ1-2	TGTGCCACCAGCAGAGATACGGCAGGCGGCTACACCTTC	CATSRDTAGGYTF
.	TRBV7-8	.	TRBJ1-1	TGTGCCAGCAGCTTAGTAGGGGGATTAGAGAGGACTGAAGCTTTCTTT	CASSLVGGLERTEAFF